This TCR beta chain was captured by sequencing in a study of cytomegalovirus exposure and HLA in healthy donors. For the study at large: Of all 380 or so donors who were genotyped, 75% to 90% belonged to the Caucasian-associated ancestry cluster.

Study outcomes and limitations: Across donors, presence/absence analyses took sequencing depth to be roughly uniform. The only immune exposure information that was available was CMV serostatus. Reported results showed that the classifier diagnosed cytomegalovirus status with high specificity and sensitivity.

V was cut by 3 bases and J by 4 bases, with 18 bases left in between. This CDR3 spans 16 amino acids. Germline loops: CDR1 KGHSH, CDR2 LQKENI. Concerning this clone: Antigen unknown.

It was with 60 Vbeta and 13 Jbeta primers that the PCR ran. The protocol was immunoSEQ multiplex PCR, while the TCRdb copy is restricted to in-frame clones and leaves out a portion. Among about 180,000 clones, over 75% were seen once, and the ten largest hold 1.9%. This clonotype was obtained from a woman younger than 45 in good health and CMV-seronegative. Specimen: PBMCs. J is TRBJ1-2 and V is TRBV18, with D possibly being TRBD1 (5 bases). In nucleotides, the CDR3 is TGTGCCAGCTCACCTGGTTCAGGGATGGGTGGCTATGGCTACACCTTC. It translates to CASSPGSGMGGYGYTF.